Listed below are T cell receptor beta chains from one sample, sequenced in a study of blood T cell repertoires in COVID-19. Produced via immunoSEQ multiplex PCR; TCRdb's table is partial and in-frame only. The sample has some 160,000 clones; 65% to 90% are singletons. Sequencing was done on a sample of peripheral blood. The receptors originated from a human donor in a cohort sampled during active COVID-19. Each CDR3 is given without its conserved first and last residue. A D gene is named only where the DNA matches it firmly.

D gene: TRBD2
V gene: TRBV5-8
J gene: TRBJ2-3
CDR3 protein: ASSKTSGGGSTDTQY

D gene: TRBD2
V gene: TRBV7-2
J gene: TRBJ2-7
CDR3 protein: ASSREGGEQY

D gene: TRBD1
V gene: TRBV5-1
J gene: TRBJ2-3
CDR3 protein: ASSSTGAGVDTQY

D gene: .
V gene: TRBV10-3
J gene: TRBJ2-5
CDR3 protein: AISERAGVDQETQY

D gene: .
V gene: TRBV5-1
J gene: TRBJ2-3
CDR3 protein: ASSLDRVGTDTQY

D gene: TRBD1
V gene: TRBV2
J gene: TRBJ2-7
CDR3 protein: ASTQTGSYEQY

D gene: .
V gene: TRBV7-2
J gene: TRBJ2-7
CDR3 protein: ASKGTSGEQY

D gene: TRBD2
V gene: TRBV18
J gene: TRBJ2-7
CDR3 protein: ASSLSGGAYEQY

D gene: .
V gene: TRBV6-5
J gene: TRBJ1-1
CDR3 protein: ASSYRQGSEAF

D gene: TRBD1
V gene: TRBV3-1/TRBV3-2
J gene: TRBJ1-2
CDR3 protein: ASSQRIQGAEGYT

D gene: .
V gene: TRBV18
J gene: TRBJ2-3
CDR3 protein: ASSPRGATSTDTQY

D gene: TRBD1
V gene: TRBV7-9
J gene: TRBJ2-7
CDR3 protein: ASSIWDSSYEQY

D gene: .
V gene: TRBV10-3
J gene: TRBJ1-1
CDR3 protein: AVQGPNTEAF

D gene: .
V gene: TRBV11-1
J gene: TRBJ1-5
CDR3 protein: ASSLYSNQPQH

D gene: .
V gene: TRBV19
J gene: TRBJ1-2
CDR3 protein: ASSPRAGEGHYGYT

D gene: TRBD1
V gene: TRBV19
J gene: TRBJ2-3
CDR3 protein: ASSSTGAVTDTQY

D gene: .
V gene: TRBV3-1/TRBV3-2
J gene: TRBJ2-7
CDR3 protein: ASSLGTVFYEQY

D gene: TRBD2
V gene: TRBV5-1
J gene: TRBJ2-5
CDR3 protein: ASSPGAGGQETQY

D gene: TRBD1
V gene: TRBV19
J gene: TRBJ1-1
CDR3 protein: ASSMGTDLPMAF

D gene: .
V gene: TRBV6-6
J gene: TRBJ1-3
CDR3 protein: ASSLIGNTIY

D gene: TRBD2
V gene: TRBV4-2
J gene: TRBJ2-1
CDR3 protein: ASSQDPNHMTSGRAGEQF

D gene: .
V gene: TRBV28
J gene: TRBJ2-2
CDR3 protein: ASGGGGGVGNTGELF

D gene: .
V gene: TRBV6-2/TRBV6-3
J gene: TRBJ1-1
CDR3 protein: ASSIGGRNTEAF

D gene: TRBD2
V gene: TRBV10-3
J gene: TRBJ2-3
CDR3 protein: AISDPSGGTDTQY

D gene: .
V gene: TRBV5-8
J gene: TRBJ2-7
CDR3 protein: ASSLRGRYEQY

D gene: .
V gene: TRBV15
J gene: TRBJ2-7
CDR3 protein: ATSRDHYEQY

D gene: .
V gene: TRBV7-9
J gene: TRBJ1-1
CDR3 protein: ASSLQGGREVAF

D gene: .
V gene: TRBV4-3
J gene: TRBJ1-5
CDR3 protein: ASSQDIGIPQPQH

D gene: .
V gene: TRBV6-2/TRBV6-3
J gene: TRBJ2-5
CDR3 protein: ASSYTYPRETQY

D gene: .
V gene: TRBV7-9
J gene: TRBJ1-2
CDR3 protein: ASTPVDYGYT

D gene: TRBD2
V gene: TRBV19
J gene: TRBJ2-1
CDR3 protein: ASSPQLASSYNEQF

D gene: .
V gene: TRBV28
J gene: TRBJ1-1
CDR3 protein: ASSSSAGNTEAF

D gene: TRBD1
V gene: TRBV6-6
J gene: TRBJ1-3
CDR3 protein: ASSQQGVVDSGNTIY